This T cell receptor (beta chain) was identified in a study of regulatory T cells in long-lasting Graves disease. Study observations and caveats: Persistent disease samples used TRBV28, TRBJ1-2 and TRBJ2-5 preferentially. TCR diversity was lower in persistent than newly diagnosed Graves' disease.

This clonotype appeared many times. Its specificity is unknown. Assembly of TCR beta libraries relied on iRepertoire HTBI primers together with Arm-PCR of CDR3 regions. Via MiXCR, TCRdb re-called the multiplex PCR reads, giving one row per CDR3 protein. The sample yields about 300,000 distinct CDR3 sequences, about 20% seen once. As to time point: newly diagnosed GD, antithyroid drugs for less than 3 months. Following extraction of RNA from PBMCs, that RNA was used to make the TCR library. This CDR3 is 14 amino acids long. Trimming at V came to 1 base and at J to 3 bases, leaving 4 bases not matched to a gene. Germline V gene lookup returns CDR1 SGHRS and CDR2 YFSETQ.

The sequencing used peripheral blood mononuclear cells (PBMCs), collected at new diagnosis, from a patient treated with antithyroid drugs. The chain uses TRBV5-1 and TRBJ2-7, with 7 bases matching TRBD1. This clonotype was obtained from a female donor with Graves disease. The CDR3 loop reads CASSLTGDGYEQYF. The DNA of the CDR3 is TGCGCCAGCAGCTTGACAGGGGATGGCTACGAGCAGTACTTC.